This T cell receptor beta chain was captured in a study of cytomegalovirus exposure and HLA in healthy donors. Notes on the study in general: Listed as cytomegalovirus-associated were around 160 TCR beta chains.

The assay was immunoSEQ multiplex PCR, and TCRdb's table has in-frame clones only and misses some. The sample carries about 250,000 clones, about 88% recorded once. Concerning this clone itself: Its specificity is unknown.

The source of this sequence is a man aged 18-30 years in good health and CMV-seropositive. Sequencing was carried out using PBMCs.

CDR3 nucleotide sequence: TGTGCCAGCACCACGACGGGGGGGTACTATGGCTACACCTTC. Translating gives CASTTTGGYYGYTF. The V call is TRBV6-5, the J call TRBJ1-2, with a weak D call TRBD1 (5 bases). This CDR3 has 14 amino acids. The germline CDR1 and CDR2 sequences are MNHEY and SVGAGI. The V end was cut by 7 bases, the J end by 3 bases, with 15 bases between.